The next 22 T cell receptor beta chains were all read from a single sample in a study of regulatory and conventional T cells in RAG deficiency. Repertoires were generated with immunoSEQ multiplex PCR, while TCRdb's copy carries only in-frame clones and drops some. Of about 12,000 clones listed, 85% to 95% are singletons. The sorted conventional CD4+ T cells were CD25-low and CD127-high, with genomic DNA sequenced. This sample was also put to use in a study of regulatory T cells. This second study notes: Primers: 52 TRBV forward and 13 TRBJ reverse.

Sequencing was carried out using CD4+ effector T cells sorted from blood. Receptors originate from a human donor in good health.

The J gene is TRBJ1-1, the V gene TRBV5-1; TRBD1 is a possible D gene (6 bases). V lost 6 bases, J lost 3 bases, and 12 bases lay in between. The CDR3 has 13 residues. Germline V gives CDR1 SGHRS, CDR2 YFSETQ. As DNA, the CDR3 is TGCGCCAGCAACAGGGCTGAGGACACTGAAGCTTTCTTT. This codes for CASNRAEDTEAFF.

The chain employs TRBV6-4 and TRBJ1-6; TRBD1 matches 8 bases. V lost 6 bases to trimming and J lost 7 bases; unmatched junction nucleotides: 5. Germline V lookup: CDR1 MRHNA, CDR2 SNTAGT. The CDR3 is 14 amino acids. CDR3 coding DNA: TGTGCCAGCAGAGGGACAGGTGTGAATTCACCCCTCCACTTT. It codes for CASRGTGVNSPLHF.

CDR3 DNA sequence: TGCAGCGTTGAGGGGGGACATAACTATGGCTACACCTTC. Protein product: CSVEGGHNYGYTF. This chain links TRBV29-1 with TRBJ1-2; maybe TRBD1 (6 bases). CDR1 and CDR2 (germline): SQVTM, ANQGSEA. The germline V and J ends were trimmed by 3 bases and 1 base, with 9 bases remaining between them. This CDR3 has 13 amino acids.

The chain recombines TRBV21-1 with TRBJ2-7; the table gives TRBD1 as D, unverified against the DNA. TRBV21-1 is a pseudogene segment. CDR3 length: 15 residues. The CDR3 spells CASSKEARGTHEQYF. Here the CDR3 DNA reads TGTGCCAGCAGCAAAGAAGCCAGGGGGACTCACGAGCAGTACTTC.

This chain uses TRBV29-1 with TRBJ1-1; no reliable D call. The V end was cut by 4 bases, the J end by 1 base, with 7 bases between. The CDR3 is 12 residues long. Per germline, CDR1 SQVTM and CDR2 ANQGSEA. Here the CDR3 DNA reads TGCAGCGTTGCCTCCAGGAACACTGAAGCTTTCTTT. Protein: CSVASRNTEAFF.

This rearrangement joins TRBV27 to TRBJ1-6, with D tentatively TRBD1 (6 bases). CDR3 size: 13 residues. CDR1 and CDR2 from the germline V gene are MNHEY and SMNVEV (reference sequence). V was cut by 5 bases and J by 12 bases, with 14 bases left in between. The CDR3 DNA follows: TGTGCCAGCAGTCCGCAGGGGAACGGACCCCTCCACTTT. It specifies CASSPQGNGPLHF.

This clone has a single count. The gene calls are TRBV5-1 and TRBJ2-7, with D perhaps matching TRBD2 (5 bases). V lost 3 bases to trimming and J lost 1 base, with 11 bases between them. The CDR3 covers 14 residues. Germline loops: CDR1 SGHRS, CDR2 YFSETQ. The CDR3 loop is CASSSLGSSYEQYF. DNA of the CDR3: TGCGCCAGCAGCTCCCTGGGGAGTTCCTACGAGCAGTACTTC.

The rearrangement uses TRBV5-1 and TRBJ1-5; 10 bases align to TRBD1. This CDR3 contains 17 residues. Germline trimming cut 4 bases from V and 2 bases from J; bases unmatched to any gene: 9. Germline assignment: CDR1 SGHRS and CDR2 YFSETQ. CDR3 amino acids: CASSEGTGVWGNQPQHF. In DNA, the CDR3 is TGCGCCAGCAGCGAAGGGACAGGGGTTTGGGGCAATCAGCCCCAGCATTTT.

A few counts support this clone. The chain links TRBV7-9 to TRBJ1-6; D might be TRBD1 (6 bases). V lost 5 bases and J 10 bases, leaving 12 bases between the germline ends. The CDR3 loop spans 13 amino acids. Germline V gene data show CDR1 as SEHNR and CDR2 as FQNEAQ (reference sequence). The CDR3: CASSATGTSPLHF. The CDR3, as DNA: TGTGCCAGCAGCGCCACAGGGACCTCACCCCTCCACTTT.

The rearrangement joins TRBV10-1 to TRBJ1-6; no firm D call. The CDR3 totals 15 residues. The ends were cut back, 0 bases at V and 7 bases at J, with 10 bases in the middle. CDR1 and CDR2 from the germline V gene are WNHNN and SYGVQD (reference sequence). The CDR3 sequence is CASSESVGGNSPLHF. CDR3 bases: TGCGCCAGCAGTGAGTCGGTGGGTGGCAATTCACCCCTCCACTTT.

The chain couples TRBV5-5 to TRBJ1-5, with D tentatively TRBD1 (6 bases). Germline V lookup: CDR1 SGHKS, CDR2 YYEKEE (reference sequence). The CDR3 totals 13 residues. V shed 1 base and J shed 5 bases, with 7 bases lying between them. As DNA, the CDR3 is TGTGCCAGCAGCTTGACAGGGTATCAGCCCCAGCATTTT. It encodes CASSLTGYQPQHF.

This chain connects TRBV19 to TRBJ1-1; 8 bases agree with TRBD1. The V and J ends lost 4 bases and 4 bases, in that order; junction bases with no gene match: 5. The CDR3 covers 14 residues. Looked up from germline, CDR1 is LNHDA and CDR2 is SQIVND (reference sequence). The CDR3 DNA reads as TGTGCCAGTAGTACGTCAGGGGGCACCACTGAAGCTTTCTTT. It codes for CASSTSGGTTEAFF.

This clone appeared once. This chain joins TRBV29-1 and TRBJ2-1; 8 bases match TRBD2. This CDR3 contains 16 residues. Germline assignment: CDR1 SQVTM and CDR2 ANQGSEA. Unmatched junction bases numbered 8, after V lost 4 bases and J lost 0 bases. DNA of the CDR3: TGCAGCGTTGGCCTAGCGGGCGTAAGCTCCTACAATGAGCAGTTCTTC. This translates into CSVGLAGVSSYNEQFF.

The chain carries TRBV6-1 and TRBJ2-7; D call uncertain. Between the trimmed V and J ends, which lost 6 bases and 3 bases, there was a span of 18 bases. There are 15 residues in the CDR3. Germline V gene data show CDR1 as MNHNS and CDR2 as SASEGT. The CDR3 reads CASRERQANLYEQYF. CDR3 DNA: TGTGCCAGCAGGGAACGACAAGCCAACCTCTACGAGCAGTACTTC.

The J gene is TRBJ2-3, the V gene TRBV9; perhaps TRBD2 as D (5 bases). This CDR3 contains 17 residues. Germline V lookup: CDR1 SGDLS, CDR2 YYNGEE. V shed 3 bases and J shed 6 bases, with 23 bases lying between them. The DNA for the CDR3 is TGTGCCAGCAGCGCGACGACTAAACCCACCTTTGGGGATACGCAGTATTTT. Translated: CASSATTKPTFGDTQYF.

The chain combines TRBV28 with TRBJ1-1; 8 positions agree with TRBD1. CDR1 and CDR2 (germline): MDHEN, SYDVKM. The junction had 6 bases not matched to a gene; V was cut back by 2 bases and J by 10 bases. The CDR3 covers 13 residues. As DNA, the CDR3 is TGTGCCAGCAGTTTAGGCAGGGGGCTGGTAGCTTTCTTT. Translated: CASSLGRGLVAFF.

There are a few counts of this clone. The chain joins TRBV19 to TRBJ2-7, with D possibly being TRBD1 (5 bases). The germline CDR1 and CDR2 sequences are LNHDA and SQIVND (reference sequence). The CDR3 is made up of 14 amino acids. Trimming took 6 bases from V and 1 from J, leaving 13 bases between them. The CDR3 coding sequence is TGTGCCAGTAGCTACAGGTTTCCTTCCTACGAGCAGTACTTC. It yields the protein CASSYRFPSYEQYF.

This clone was recorded a few times. The chain recombines TRBV7-9 with TRBJ1-2; D gene ambiguous. The V end was cut by 6 bases, the J end by 12 bases, with 11 bases between. Germline CDR1 SEHNR, CDR2 FQNEAQ (reference sequence). The CDR3 totals 10 residues. CDR3 nucleotide sequence: TGTGCCAGCAGGCCGGGGAACGACACCTTC. It translates to CASRPGNDTF.

This clone appeared once. The CDR3 loop is CSVIRGRIMNTEAFF. CDR3 coding DNA: TGCAGCGTAATCAGGGGCCGCATCATGAACACTGAAGCTTTCTTT. The chain combines TRBV29-1 with TRBJ1-1, with D possibly TRBD1 on 6 matching bases. Germline V CDR1 and CDR2: SQVTM, ANQGSEA. Trimming took off 6 bases at V and 0 bases at J, with 17 bases between the two ends. The CDR3 is 15 amino acids.

DNA for the CDR3: TGCGCCAGCAGCTTGGGACTAGCGGGAGTCAGGGATACGCAGTATTTT. Translated: CASSLGLAGVRDTQYF. The chain combines TRBV5-1 with TRBJ2-3; 12 nucleotides agree with TRBD2. V was clipped by 0 bases and J by 6 bases; unmatched bases: 5. This CDR3 comprises 16 residues. CDR1 and CDR2 from the germline V gene are SGHRS and YFSETQ.

The chain combines TRBV7-9 with TRBJ1-4; 7 bases align to TRBD1. Germline CDR1 is SEHNR and CDR2 is FQNEAQ (reference sequence). V shed 1 base and J 8 bases; nucleotides not matched to a gene: 7. The CDR3 has 15 residues. CDR3 in amino acids: CASSLVQQGSEKLFF. As DNA, the CDR3 is TGTGCCAGCAGCTTAGTTCAACAGGGGAGCGAAAAACTGTTTTTT.

The genes are TRBV7-2 and TRBJ2-7; D is perhaps TRBD1 (7 bases). Trimming pared 5 bases from V and 4 bases from J, leaving 15 bases between. This CDR3 spans 14 amino acids. Germline lookup yields CDR1 SGHTA and CDR2 FQGNSA. CDR3 sequence reads: CASSPGGTGYEQYF. CDR3 sequence (DNA): TGTGCCAGCAGCCCAGGGGGGACTGGTTACGAGCAGTACTTC.